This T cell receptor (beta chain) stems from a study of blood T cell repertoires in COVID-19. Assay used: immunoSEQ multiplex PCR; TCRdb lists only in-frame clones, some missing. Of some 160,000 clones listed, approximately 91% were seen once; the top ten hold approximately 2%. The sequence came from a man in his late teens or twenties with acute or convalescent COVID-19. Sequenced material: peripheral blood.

The CDR3 spells CASSPEWRLEQYF. For the CDR3, the DNA is TGTGCCAGCAGTCCCGAGTGGAGGCTCGAGCAGTACTTC. The chain recombines TRBV25-1 with TRBJ2-7; perhaps TRBD2 as D (5 bases). This CDR3 has 13 amino acids. From germline, CDR1 is MGHDK and CDR2 SYGVNS. V was clipped by 5 bases and J by 6 bases, with 14 bases between them.